This T cell receptor beta chain derives from a study of blood T cell repertoires in COVID-19. Overall study: Both acute and convalescent COVID-19 samples were obtained from the United States, Italy and Spain.

The method was immunoSEQ multiplex PCR; TCRdb's version includes in-frame clones alone and lacks a portion of them. The sample records approximately 200,000 clones, 75% to 90% being singletons. With 1 base clipped from V and 1 base from J, the junction kept 7 bases outside the gene matches. Germline CDR1 and CDR2: GTSNPN and SVGIG (reference sequence). The CDR3 consists of 18 residues. The chain combines TRBV30 with TRBJ2-6; 10 bases are shared with TRBD1. The sample consisted of peripheral blood. The receptor's source is a human donor in a cohort sampled during active COVID-19. The CDR3 DNA follows: TGTGCCTGGAGTGCCAGACAGGGGGCGAGGTCTGGGGCCAACGTCCTGACTTTC. Encoded protein: CAWSARQGARSGANVLTF.